Each of the 19 T cell receptor beta chains below was sequenced from the same sample in a study of blood T cell repertoires in COVID-19. Produced via immunoSEQ multiplex PCR; TCRdb's table is partial and in-frame only. Among about 280,000 clones listed, around 90% were seen once. Sample: PBMCs or T cells enriched from blood (not recorded which). All receptors come from a woman aged 18-29 years with acute COVID-19.

This sequence joins TRBV27 and TRBJ2-1; 8 positions agree with TRBD2. With V trimmed by 1 base and J by 0 bases, 5 bases remained unmatched. CDR3 length: 17 residues. CDR1 MNHEY and CDR2 SMNVEV come from the germline V gene (reference sequence). The CDR3 sequence is CASSLFGLAGSYNEQFF. As DNA, the CDR3 is TGTGCCAGCAGTTTATTCGGGCTAGCGGGCTCCTACAATGAGCAGTTCTTC.

The chain links TRBV6-2 or TRBV6-3 to TRBJ2-1, with TRBD2 identical over 8 bases. V trimming: 7 bases; J trimming: 6 bases; junction bases outside the gene matches: 8. The V gene's germline CDR1 is MNHEY and CDR2 SVGEGT. The CDR3 has 14 amino acids. This CDR3 is CASTPLRGGNEQFF. DNA of the CDR3: TGTGCCAGCACCCCCCTCCGGGGGGGCAATGAGCAGTTCTTC.

This rearrangement joins TRBV18 to TRBJ2-3, with TRBD2 matching over 11 bases. The germline gives CDR1 KGHSH, CDR2 LQKENI. The CDR3 is 16 amino acids. Trimming removed 1 base from V and 3 bases from J; junction bases left unmatched: 3. This CDR3 reads CASSPRGTSGTDTQYF. The CDR3 DNA follows: TGTGCCAGCTCACCACGCGGGACTAGCGGTACAGATACGCAGTATTTT.

The chain uses TRBV7-8 and TRBJ2-3, with 9 bases aligning to TRBD2. Germline assignment: CDR1 SGHVS and CDR2 FQNEAQ. V was pared by 4 bases and J by 1 base, with 3 bases of the junction left unmatched. The CDR3 is made up of 15 amino acids. Written as DNA, the CDR3 is TGTGCCAGCAGCTCCTTAGCGGGAGGCACAGATACGCAGTATTTT. It encodes CASSSLAGGTDTQYF.

This chain links TRBV7-8 with TRBJ2-7, with 10 bases lining up with TRBD1. The germline gives CDR1 SGHVS, CDR2 FQNEAQ. With 6 bases clipped from V and 6 bases from J, the junction kept 14 bases outside the gene matches. The CDR3 spans 16 residues. The CDR3: CASRAIPGTGEAEQYF. The CDR3 nucleotides read TGTGCCAGCAGAGCAATCCCCGGGACAGGGGAGGCCGAGCAGTACTTC.

The CDR3 reads CASSIYRSAEQYF. The CDR3 DNA sequence: TGTGCCAGTAGTATTTACAGGTCCGCCGAGCAGTACTTC. The rearrangement links TRBV19 to TRBJ2-7, with TRBD1 as a possible D gene (5 bases). The CDR3 length is 13 residues. V dropped 3 bases and J dropped 6 bases, with 12 bases sitting between them. Germline-derived CDR1 and CDR2 are LNHDA and SQIVND (reference sequence).

V gene TRBV14 combines with J gene TRBJ2-1; 11 positions match TRBD2. The germline V gene has CDR1 SGHDN and CDR2 FVKESK. This CDR3 spans 14 amino acids. The V gene end was trimmed by 0 bases and the J gene end by 8 bases; junction bases not matched to a gene: 0. As DNA, the CDR3 is TGTGCCAGCAGCCAAGAACTAGCGGGAGATGAGCAGTTCTTC. Its translation: CASSQELAGDEQFF.

V gene TRBV7-6 combines with J gene TRBJ2-3, with TRBD2 matching over 7 bases. This CDR3 region has 17 residues. J gave up 0 bases and V 1 base, and 7 bases lay outside the gene matches. Germline V CDR1 and CDR2: SGHVS, FNYEAQ. DNA for the CDR3: TGTGCCAGCAGCTTAGAACTAGCGCTACTGAGCACAGATACGCAGTATTTT. This codes for CASSLELALLSTDTQYF.

The V call is TRBV10-3, the J call TRBJ1-5; TRBD1 is a possible D gene (5 bases). The CDR3 consists of 14 residues. V was shortened by 5 bases and J by 4 bases, with 12 bases between the two germline ends. Germline CDR1 and CDR2: ENHRY and SYGVKD. CDR3 residues: CAISSGLLNQPQHF. The CDR3 DNA follows: TGTGCCATCAGTTCGGGACTGCTGAATCAGCCCCAGCATTTT.

This rearrangement joins TRBV9 to TRBJ2-3, with TRBD2 matching over 9 bases. With V trimmed by 0 bases and J by 2 bases, 16 bases remained unmatched. Germline V gene lookup returns CDR1 SGDLS and CDR2 YYNGEE. The length of the CDR3 is 20 residues. The CDR3 DNA sequence: TGTGCCAGCAGCGTAGTAGGTTCGGCCGGGCTAGCGGGGTTCACAGATACGCAGTATTTT. Its translation is CASSVVGSAGLAGFTDTQYF.

The rearrangement uses TRBV27 and TRBJ2-5; D perhaps matches TRBD2 (5 bases). This CDR3 contains 12 residues. The V gene's germline CDR1 is MNHEY and CDR2 SMNVEV (reference sequence). Trimming pared 2 bases from V and 5 bases from J, leaving 6 bases between. CDR3 nucleotide sequence: TGTGCCAGCAGTTTACCGGGGGAGACCCAGTACTTC. It is translated as CASSLPGETQYF.

Written as DNA, the CDR3 is TGTGCCAGCAGTTTTGGGACAGATAATAACTATGGCTACACCTTC. Its translation is CASSFGTDNNYGYTF. The gene calls are TRBV28 and TRBJ1-2; 7 nucleotides line up with TRBD1. V lost 3 bases to trimming and J lost 1 base; unmatched junction nucleotides: 5. This CDR3 is 15 amino acids long. The germline V gene encodes CDR1 MDHEN and CDR2 SYDVKM.

This chain joins TRBV6-6 and TRBJ2-2; D uncertain. Germline values: CDR1 MNHNY, CDR2 SVGAGI (reference sequence). V lost 4 bases and J 2 bases, leaving 2 bases between the germline ends. CDR3 size: 12 residues. The CDR3 DNA follows: TGTGCCAGCAGTTCTAACACCGGGGAGCTGTTTTTT. Residues: CASSSNTGELFF.

The chain couples TRBV12-3 or TRBV12-4 to TRBJ1-4; D is unresolved. The germline V and J ends were trimmed by 2 bases and 8 bases, with 9 bases remaining between them. The CDR3 loop spans 13 amino acids. The CDR3 DNA is TGTGCCAGCAGTTTACTGGGAGAGGAAAAACTGTTTTTT. It specifies CASSLLGEEKLFF.

This chain uses TRBV15 with TRBJ2-3; 9 bases map to TRBD2. Germline CDR1 LNHNV, CDR2 YYDKDF (reference sequence). The V and J ends lost 8 bases and 4 bases, in that order; junction bases with no gene match: 10. This CDR3 comprises 15 residues. CDR3 nucleotide sequence: TGTGCCACCTCGTACAGAGCGGGAGGCCCAGATACGCAGTATTTT. Its translation is CATSYRAGGPDTQYF.

This clone was recorded only once. The V call is TRBV28, the J call TRBJ1-4; 7 bases are a match to TRBD1. The J segment lost 5 bases and the V segment lost 6 bases, leaving 15 bases of the junction unmatched. Per germline, CDR1 MDHEN and CDR2 SYDVKM. This CDR3 spans 17 amino acids. The CDR3 nucleotides are TGTGCCAGCAGACCTTGGGTGACAGGGACACGAAATGAAAAACTGTTTTTT. Translated, it gives CASRPWVTGTRNEKLFF.

This chain joins TRBV5-1 and TRBJ2-7; 8 bases fit TRBD1. This CDR3 comprises 18 residues. In germline, CDR1 is SGHRS, CDR2 YFSETQ. Losses at the gene ends were 3 bases for V and 2 bases for J; bases not matched to a gene: 16. CDR3: CASSWEVRDRTFTYEQYF. DNA of the CDR3: TGCGCCAGCAGCTGGGAAGTCCGGGACAGGACGTTTACCTACGAGCAGTACTTC.

As regards this clone: One end of the junction is discordant with germline, which a read error may explain. The rearrangement joins TRBV19 to TRBJ2-2; D perhaps matches TRBD1 (7 bases). The CDR3 runs to 13 residues. From germline, CDR1 is LNHDA and CDR2 SQIVND (reference sequence). CDR3 coding DNA: TGTGCCAGTAGTATCCAAAGCCAGGGGGGGCTGTTTTTT. Translation: CASSIQSQGGLFF.

CDR3 amino acids: CASLPKRDKEYGYTF. The CDR3 bases are TGCGCCAGCCTCCCTAAACGGGACAAAGAATATGGCTACACCTTC. This sequence joins TRBV5-1 and TRBJ1-2, with a tentative D call TRBD1 (6 bases). Germline CDR1 and CDR2: SGHRS and YFSETQ. V was shortened by 7 bases and J by 5 bases, with 21 bases between the two germline ends. CDR3 size: 15 residues.